Listed below are T cell receptor beta chains from one sample, sequenced in a study of blood T cell dynamics during melanoma immunotherapy. Some clones are missing from TCRdb's copy, which holds only in-frame ones; the method was immunoSEQ multiplex PCR. The table shows over 3,500 clones, with 88% occurring only once. The input for sequencing was blood, taken from a patient treated with checkpoint blockade. The origin of the receptors is a human donor with melanoma. The CDR3 runs from the conserved cysteine through the conserved F or W. The order of the fields is V gene, clone size, D gene, J gene, CDR3 DNA, CDR3 protein. D genes are given only for firm matches. The size field is filled for only some rows; it gives once, few, many or a size class.

TRBV27	.	.	TRBJ1-2	TGTGCCAGCAGCCACAGGGAATTCTATGGCTACACCTTC	CASSHREFYGYTF
TRBV30	.	TRBD2	TRBJ2-3	TGTGCCTGGAGGATAGCGGGAGGGCCAGATACGCAGTATTTT	CAWRIAGGPDTQYF
TRBV6-5	once	TRBD1	TRBJ1-6	TGTGCCAGCAATAGGACAGGGCGTTCACCCCTCCACTTT	CASNRTGRSPLHF
TRBV19	.	.	TRBJ2-6	TGTGCCAGTAACAACCTACAGGGTGCTGGGGCCAACGTCCTGACTTTC	CASNNLQGAGANVLTF
TRBV7-2	.	TRBD1	TRBJ1-1	TGTGCCAGCAGCCCTCCCGAACAGGGGCGGTGGCTGAACACTGAAGCTTTCTTT	CASSPPEQGRWLNTEAFF
TRBV6-6	.	TRBD1	TRBJ1-2	TGTGCCAGCAGTGTCCGGACAGGGCTCGGCTACACCTTC	CASSVRTGLGYTF
TRBV6-1	.	TRBD2	TRBJ2-1	TGTGCCAGCAGTGGGACTAGCGGGACCCTAAGACTTGGTGAGCAGTTCTTC	CASSGTSGTLRLGEQFF
TRBV7-8	few	TRBD2	TRBJ2-2	TGTGCCAGCACAACTAGCGGGGGGTCGGCCGGGGAGCTGTTTTTT	CASTTSGGSAGELFF
TRBV10-3	.	.	TRBJ2-2	TGTGCCACCCAGACAGGATTGAACACCGGGGAGCTGTTTTTT	CATQTGLNTGELFF
TRBV19	.	.	TRBJ1-2	TGTGCCAGTAGTACCCCACCACGTGGAAGCTATGGCTACACCTTC	CASSTPPRGSYGYTF